The 14 T cell receptor beta chains given below trace back to one sample, sequenced in a study of blood T cell repertoires in COVID-19 (dated by TCRdb to 2020 to 2021). Receptor libraries were prepared by the immunoSEQ multiplex PCR assay. TCRdb mirrors the immuneACCESS table, restricted to in-frame sequences. Some clones are absent from its copies; in checked studies, under half trace to an unresolved V gene, and the reason for the others is unknown. The sample table holds approximately 150,000 clones, of which less than 90% were seen once. 1% to 1.5% of the sample comes from the top ten. Sequencing was carried out using PBMCs or T cells enriched from blood (not recorded which). The receptors shown here come from a human donor with acute COVID-19. The donor label of this sample is uncertain.

The V call is TRBV5-1, the J call TRBJ2-7; the D gene is possibly TRBD1 (5 bases). Germline CDR1 is SGHRS and CDR2 is YFSETQ. V was trimmed by 3 bases and J by 3 bases, leaving 7 bases between them. This CDR3 comprises 12 residues. CDR3 loop: CASSSGYYEQYF. CDR3 bases: TGCGCCAGCAGCTCAGGGTACTACGAGCAGTACTTC.

The V gene is TRBV5-6, the J gene TRBJ2-2, with a possible D match to TRBD1 (9 bases). This CDR3 contains 16 residues. V shed 6 bases and J shed 4 bases, with 19 bases lying between them. Germline V CDR1 and CDR2: SGHDT, YYEEEE. The CDR3 protein is CASTRGGTGFTGELFF. CDR3 coding DNA: TGTGCCAGCACCCGCGGGGGGACAGGGTTCACCGGGGAGCTGTTTTTT. The complete variable domain, with remaining parts taken from reference TRBV5-6 and TRBJ2-2, reads DAGVTQSPTHLIKTRGQQVTLRCSPKSGHDTVSWYQQALGQGPQFIFQYYEEEERQRGNFPDRFSGHQFPNYSSELNVNALLLGDSALYLCASTRGGTGFTGELFFGEGSRLTVL.

The chain joins TRBV7-9 to TRBJ2-3, with 9 bases aligning to TRBD1. V gave up 8 bases and J gave up 4 bases; unmatched junction bases: 16. Germline CDR1 SEHNR, CDR2 FQNEAQ (reference sequence). The CDR3 is 17 amino acids. CDR3 sequence reads: CASRDRPGQGGADTQYF. CDR3 sequence (DNA): TGTGCCAGCCGCGACCGTCCGGGACAGGGTGGGGCAGATACGCAGTATTTT.

This clone was counted once. The V call is TRBV6-5, the J call TRBJ1-1; D gene unclear. V shed 2 bases and J shed 5 bases, with 9 bases lying between them. The CDR3 is 13 residues long. Germline V gene data show CDR1 as MNHEY and CDR2 as SVGAGI. CDR3 sequence (DNA): TGTGCCAGCAGTTACGGAGGGTCGACTGAAGCTTTCTTT. Translating gives CASSYGGSTEAFF.

The genes are TRBV10-1 and TRBJ1-1; D unresolved. Germline V gene data show CDR1 as WNHNN and CDR2 as SYGVQD (reference sequence). CDR3 length: 13 residues. The V and J ends lost 4 bases and 3 bases respectively, with 9 bases between them. The CDR3 protein is CASSASRDTEAFF. The CDR3 bases are TGCGCCAGCAGTGCTTCACGAGACACTGAAGCTTTCTTT.

This sequence joins TRBV9 and TRBJ1-3; D is undetermined. Germline V gives CDR1 SGDLS, CDR2 YYNGEE. The CDR3 covers 14 residues. V lost 4 bases, J lost 0 bases, and 8 bases lay in between. The CDR3 spells CASSLASSGNTIYF. The CDR3 nucleotides read TGTGCCAGCAGCCTAGCCTCCTCTGGAAACACCATATATTTT.

The chain combines TRBV3-1 (or the pseudogene TRBV3-2) with TRBJ2-1; possibly TRBD2 for D (6 bases). The CDR3 totals 12 residues. V shed 3 bases and J shed 10 bases, with 10 bases lying between them. Germline CDR1 LGHDT, CDR2 YNNKEL (reference sequence). The CDR3 reads CASSHLAREQFF. DNA of the CDR3: TGTGCCAGCAGCCACCTAGCGAGGGAGCAGTTCTTC.

The chain couples TRBV7-8 to TRBJ1-2, with D maybe TRBD1 (6 bases). CDR3 length: 17 amino acids. Between the trimmed V and J ends, which lost 2 bases and 4 bases, there was a span of 20 bases. Germline lookup yields CDR1 SGHVS and CDR2 FQNEAQ. CDR3 residues: CASSLFGRPGQPYGYTF. DNA for the CDR3: TGTGCCAGCAGCTTATTTGGGCGACCAGGACAGCCCTATGGCTACACCTTC.

The rearrangement uses TRBV5-1 and TRBJ2-1, with 8 bases lining up with TRBD1. The V gene end was trimmed by 0 bases and the J gene end by 9 bases; junction bases not matched to a gene: 8. This CDR3 spans 15 amino acids. Germline V gene sequence: CDR1 SGHRS, CDR2 YFSETQ. The CDR3 spells CASSLGDRGVGEQFF. The CDR3, as DNA: TGCGCCAGCAGCTTGGGTGACAGGGGTGTCGGTGAGCAGTTCTTC.

The V gene is TRBV7-9, the J gene TRBJ1-2; TRBD1 matches at 8 bases. V gave up 6 bases and J gave up 6 bases; unmatched junction bases: 9. This CDR3 spans 14 amino acids. CDR1 and CDR2 from the germline V gene are SEHNR and FQNEAQ (reference sequence). For the CDR3, the DNA is TGTGCCAGCAGTTGGAGGGACAGGAGGAATGGCTACACCTTC. Amino acid sequence: CASSWRDRRNGYTF.

The chain carries TRBV28 and TRBJ1-1, with no clear D. V shed 4 bases and J shed 11 bases, with 11 bases lying between them. The CDR3 runs to 11 residues. Germline CDR1 is MDHEN and CDR2 is SYDVKM. The CDR3 bases are TGTGCCAGCAGTTCCCGGGAACGGGCTTTCTTT. Protein sequence: CASSSRERAFF.

The rearrangement links TRBV6-2 or TRBV6-3 to TRBJ1-2; 7 nucleotides agree with TRBD1. The CDR3 extends over 17 amino acids. With 2 bases clipped from V and 8 bases from J, the junction kept 17 bases outside the gene matches. The V gene's germline CDR1 is MNHEY and CDR2 SVGEGT. The CDR3 DNA is TGTGCCAGCAGTTACCCGCCCGGGACAGAATTTTTCTCGGGCTACACCTTC. Translating it yields CASSYPPGTEFFSGYTF.

The V gene is TRBV7-2, the J gene TRBJ2-3; TRBD2 might be the D (6 bases). CDR3 length: 15 amino acids. Trimming stripped 1 base from V and 4 bases from J, with 12 bases between. Germline loops: CDR1 SGHTA, CDR2 FQGNSA. The CDR3, as DNA: TGTGCCAGCAGCTTAGGGGCGGGGAAAGCAGATACGCAGTATTTT. It yields the protein CASSLGAGKADTQYF.

This clone was observed once. This chain uses TRBV6-5 with TRBJ2-3; D possibly corresponds to TRBD2 (7 bases). CDR1 MNHEY and CDR2 SVGAGI come from the germline V gene. V shed 11 bases and J shed 0 bases, with 15 bases lying between them. CDR3 length: 14 amino acids. DNA of the CDR3: TGTGCCGCCGGGGGGAGGGGGAGCACAGATACGCAGTATTTT. This codes for CAAGGRGSTDTQYF.